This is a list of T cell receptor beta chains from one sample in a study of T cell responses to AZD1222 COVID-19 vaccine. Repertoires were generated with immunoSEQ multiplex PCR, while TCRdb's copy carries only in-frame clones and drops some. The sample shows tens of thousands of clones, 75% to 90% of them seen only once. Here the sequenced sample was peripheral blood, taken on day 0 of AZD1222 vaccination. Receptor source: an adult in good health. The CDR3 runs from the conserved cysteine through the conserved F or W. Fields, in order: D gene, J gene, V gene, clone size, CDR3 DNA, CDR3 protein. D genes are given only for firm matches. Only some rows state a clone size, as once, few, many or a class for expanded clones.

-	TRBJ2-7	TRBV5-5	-	TGTGCCAGCAGCCCTTGGTGGCTTGACGAGCAGTACTTC	CASSPWWLDEQYF
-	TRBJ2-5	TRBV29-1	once	TGCAGCGTTGGCCCCGGGGCTGGGACCCAGTACTTC	CSVGPGAGTQYF
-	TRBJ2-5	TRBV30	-	TGTGCCTGGAGTGTCCTAGGGCCAGAGACCCAGTACTTC	CAWSVLGPETQYF
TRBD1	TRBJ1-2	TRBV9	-	TGTGCCAGCAGCGGGGACAGCTATGGCTACACCTTC	CASSGDSYGYTF
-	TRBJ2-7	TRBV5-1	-	TGCGCCAGCAGCTCGGGACGGCTCCCCTACGAGCAGTACTTC	CASSSGRLPYEQYF
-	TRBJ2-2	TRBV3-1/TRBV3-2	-	TGTGCCAGCAGCCAAGGACTAGTCACCGGGGAGCTGTTTTTT	CASSQGLVTGELFF
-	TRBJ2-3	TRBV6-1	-	TGTGCCAGCAGTGACCCGGACAGAAGCACAGATACGCAGTATTTT	CASSDPDRSTDTQYF
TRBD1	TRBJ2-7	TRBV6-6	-	TGTGCCAGCAGTCAATGGGGGACAGGGAACTCCTACGAGCAGTACTTC	CASSQWGTGNSYEQYF
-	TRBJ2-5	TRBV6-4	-	TGTGCCAGCAGTGAGCTACCCCTAGCCCTCCGACGTAACCTTCAAGAGACCCAGTACTTC	CASSELPLALRRNLQETQYF
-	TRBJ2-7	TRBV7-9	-	TGTGCCAGCAGCTTACTTGCAGGGTTGTACTTC	CASSLLAGLYF
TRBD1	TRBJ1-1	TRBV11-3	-	TGTGCCAGCAGCTTAGACTCCGGGACAGCAGCTTTCTTT	CASSLDSGTAAFF
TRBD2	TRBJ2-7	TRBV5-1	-	TGCGCCAGCAGCTTGGGGCTAGCGGGTGAAACCATCTCCTACGAGCAGTACTTC	CASSLGLAGETISYEQYF
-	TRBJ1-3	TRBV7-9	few	TGTGCCAGCAGCCCCCGGGACACCATATATTTT	CASSPRDTIYF
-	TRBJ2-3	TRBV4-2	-	TGTGCCAGCAGCCAGGTTTTGTGGGGGGAAATGTTTAGCACAGATACGCAGTATTTT	CASSQVLWGEMFSTDTQYF
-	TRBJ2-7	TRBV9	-	TGTGCCAGCAGCGTAGTGGTAGGAGGGGAGCAGTACTTC	CASSVVVGGEQYF
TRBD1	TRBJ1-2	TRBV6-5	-	TGTGCCAGCAGTCCCCCGGGACAGGGGGCCTATGGCTACACCTTC	CASSPPGQGAYGYTF
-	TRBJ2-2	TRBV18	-	TGTGCCAGCTCATCGACGGTCGCCGGGGAGCTGTTTTTT	CASSSTVAGELFF
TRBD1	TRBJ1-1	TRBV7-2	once	TGTGCCAGCAGCTTAGACGGGAACAGGGGGCTGACTGAAGCTTTCTTT	CASSLDGNRGLTEAFF
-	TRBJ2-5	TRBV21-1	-	TGTGCCAGCAGCAAACTGGGCGGGAGGGCCCTACAAGAGACCCAGTACTTC	CASSKLGGRALQETQYF
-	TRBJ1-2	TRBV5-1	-	TGCGCCAGCAGCTTGGCCGACGGAAACTATGGCTACACCTTC	CASSLADGNYGYTF
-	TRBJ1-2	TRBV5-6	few	TGTGCCAGCAGGGCGATCTCCTCTAACTATGGCTACACCTTC	CASRAISSNYGYTF
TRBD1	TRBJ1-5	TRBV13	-	TGTGCCAGCAGGAAACAGGGGGCTGGGCAGCCCCAGCATTTT	CASRKQGAGQPQHF
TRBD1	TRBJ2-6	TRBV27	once	TGTGCCAGCAGCCCCGGACAGGTCATACCCATCAACCAAGCTGGGGCCAACGTCCTGACTTTC	CASSPGQVIPINQAGANVLTF
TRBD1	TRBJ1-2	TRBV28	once	TGTGCCAGCAGTCCGACAGGGCTCTATGGCTACACCTTC	CASSPTGLYGYTF
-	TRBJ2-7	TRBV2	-	TGTGCCACCCAGGAAGTCGCCTACGAGCAGTACTTC	CATQEVAYEQYF
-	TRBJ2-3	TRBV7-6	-	TGTGCCAGCAGCTTAGGGGGAGGGGGTGGCGATACGCAGTATTTT	CASSLGGGGGDTQYF
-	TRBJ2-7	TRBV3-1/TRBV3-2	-	TGTGCCAGCAGCTCCTACTTGCGGGGCTCGTCCTACGAGCAGTACTTC	CASSSYLRGSSYEQYF
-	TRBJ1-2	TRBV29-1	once	TGCAGCGTTGAAAAGGGCAAACGGACGGTCGTCTATGGCTACACCTTC	CSVEKGKRTVVYGYTF
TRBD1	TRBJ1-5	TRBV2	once	TGTGCCAGCAGTGACGGACAGGGGGGGAACCAGCCCCAGCATTTT	CASSDGQGGNQPQHF
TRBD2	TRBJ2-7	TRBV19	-	TGTGCCAGTAGTATGGGCCGGACTAGCGGGGACTACGAGCAGTACTTC	CASSMGRTSGDYEQYF
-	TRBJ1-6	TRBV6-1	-	TGTGCCACCTTCGGAGGCCCTAATTCACCCCTCCACTTT	CATFGGPNSPLHF
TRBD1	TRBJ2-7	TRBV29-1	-	TGCAGCCACAGAGGTACCGGGACAGGGAACGAGCAGTACTTC	CSHRGTGTGNEQYF
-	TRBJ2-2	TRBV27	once	TGTGCCAGCAGTCCAACCACCGGGGAGCTGTTTTTT	CASSPTTGELFF
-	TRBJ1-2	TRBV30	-	TGTGCCTGGAGTGTAGTCTTGGCAGCTAACTATGGCTACACCTTC	CAWSVVLAANYGYTF
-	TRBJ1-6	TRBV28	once	TGTGCCAGCAGTTTGCCGGGGTATAATTCACCCCTCCACTTT	CASSLPGYNSPLHF
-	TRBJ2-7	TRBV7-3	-	TGTGCCAGCAGCTTAAAAGGGGGGGATACCTACGAGCAGTACTTC	CASSLKGGDTYEQYF
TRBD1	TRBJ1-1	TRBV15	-	TGTGCCACCAGCAGCTCCAAGGGGACAGACACTGAAGCTTTCTTT	CATSSSKGTDTEAFF
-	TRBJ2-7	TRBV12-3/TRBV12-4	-	TGTGCCAGCAGTTTGGGGACACCCTACGAGCAGTACTTC	CASSLGTPYEQYF
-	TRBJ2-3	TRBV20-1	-	TGCAGTGCCCTAAGGATAGATACGCAGTATTTT	CSALRIDTQYF
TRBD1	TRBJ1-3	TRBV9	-	TGTGCCAGCAGCGCCAGGACAGGGTCTGGAAACACCATATATTTT	CASSARTGSGNTIYF
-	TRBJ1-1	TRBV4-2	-	TGTGCCAGCAGCGTAGAGGGACGGGACACTGAAGCTTTCTTT	CASSVEGRDTEAFF
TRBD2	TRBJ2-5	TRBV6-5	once	TGTGCCAGCAGTCCTGGACTAGCCAGAGGGGCCCAGTACTTC	CASSPGLARGAQYF
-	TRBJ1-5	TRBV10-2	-	TGCGCCAGCAGTGAGTGGCCCAATCAGCCCCAGCATTTT	CASSEWPNQPQHF
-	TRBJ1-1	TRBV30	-	TGTGCCTGGAGGTTTGAGGCGAACACTGAAGCTTTCTTT	CAWRFEANTEAFF
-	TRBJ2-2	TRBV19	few	TGTGCCAGTATGCGAGGGACATACACCGGGGAGCTGTTTTTT	CASMRGTYTGELFF